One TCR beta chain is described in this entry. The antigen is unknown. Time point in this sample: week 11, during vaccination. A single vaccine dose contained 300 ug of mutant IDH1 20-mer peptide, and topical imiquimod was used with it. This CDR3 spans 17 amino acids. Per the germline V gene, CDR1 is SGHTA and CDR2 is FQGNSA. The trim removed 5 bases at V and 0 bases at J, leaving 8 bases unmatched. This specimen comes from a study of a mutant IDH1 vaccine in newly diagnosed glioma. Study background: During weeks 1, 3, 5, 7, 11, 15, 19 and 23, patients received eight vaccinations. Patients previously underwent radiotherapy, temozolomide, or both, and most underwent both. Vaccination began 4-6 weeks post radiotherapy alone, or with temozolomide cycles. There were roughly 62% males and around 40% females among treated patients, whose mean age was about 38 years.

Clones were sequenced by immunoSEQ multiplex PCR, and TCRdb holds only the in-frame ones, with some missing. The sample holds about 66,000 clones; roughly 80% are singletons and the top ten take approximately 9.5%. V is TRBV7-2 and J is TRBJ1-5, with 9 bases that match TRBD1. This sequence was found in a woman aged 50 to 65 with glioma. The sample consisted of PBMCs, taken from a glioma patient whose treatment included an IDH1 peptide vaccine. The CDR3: CASSRDRDVYSNQPQHF. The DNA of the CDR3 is TGTGCCAGCAGCCGGGACAGGGACGTCTATAGCAATCAGCCCCAGCATTTT.